These T cell receptor beta chains were read from a single sample in a study of T cell responses to AZD1222 COVID-19 vaccine. Method: immunoSEQ multiplex PCR; TCRdb's copy keeps in-frame clones and lacks some. Here the sample spans 150,000 to 200,000 clones, under 95% being singletons. The sample was peripheral blood, taken 28 days after the second AZD1222 dose. These TCRs come from an adult who received the AZD1222 COVID-19 vaccine. CDR3s include the opening cysteine and the closing phenylalanine or tryptophan. D genes are given only for firm matches. Not every row has a clone size; where given, it reads once, few, many or a size class.

abundance	v_gene	d_gene	j_gene	len	CDR3aa	CDR3nt
NA	TRBV6-6	TRBD1	TRBJ1-2	12	CASSDRSGGYTF	TGTGCCAGCTCGGACAGGTCAGGTGGCTACACCTTC
NA	TRBV19	TRBD1	TRBJ1-1	18	CASSITGDRGRITTEAFF	TGTGCCAGTAGTATCACTGGGGACAGGGGAAGAATAACGACTGAAGCTTTCTTT
NA	TRBV3-1/TRBV3-2	TRBD2	TRBJ2-5	16	CASSQGSSGSRETQYF	TGTGCCAGCAGCCAAGGGTCTAGCGGGAGCCGAGAGACCCAGTACTTC
NA	TRBV28	NA	TRBJ2-7	14	CASSLVGLTYEQYF	TGTGCCAGCAGTCTGGTCGGACTTACCTACGAGCAGTACTTC
NA	TRBV24-1	NA	TRBJ1-6	14	CATSHRDMGSPLHF	TGTGCCACCAGTCACCGGGACATGGGCTCACCCCTCCACTTT
NA	TRBV30	NA	TRBJ2-7	13	CAWSSNTRYEQYF	TGTGCCTGGAGTTCTAACACCCGGTACGAGCAGTACTTC
NA	TRBV3-1/TRBV3-2	NA	TRBJ2-6	16	CASSPAKSSGANVLTF	TGTGCCAGCAGCCCCGCCAAGAGCTCTGGGGCCAACGTCCTGACTTTC
NA	TRBV6-5	NA	TRBJ1-6	16	CASSYLVGLASSPLHF	TGTGCCAGCAGTTACCTAGTGGGCCTAGCCAGTTCACCCCTCCACTTT
few	TRBV7-6	TRBD2	TRBJ2-2	17	CASSLMGGRRNTGELFF	TGTGCCAGCAGCCTTATGGGCGGGAGAAGGAACACCGGGGAGCTGTTTTTT
NA	TRBV14	TRBD1	TRBJ1-2	14	CASSRDRGRSGYTF	TGTGCCAGCAGCCGGGACAGGGGGCGATCTGGCTACACCTTC
NA	TRBV28	NA	TRBJ2-2	13	CASSLLFSGELFF	TGTGCCAGCAGCCTCTTGTTCAGCGGGGAGCTGTTTTTT
NA	TRBV7-9	NA	TRBJ2-5	16	CASSPPFPDPGETQYF	TGTGCCAGCAGCCCACCTTTCCCCGACCCCGGAGAGACCCAGTACTTC
NA	TRBV5-4	NA	TRBJ1-3	15	CASSSQDLSGNTIYF	TGTGCCAGCAGCTCACAGGACCTCTCTGGAAACACCATATATTTT
NA	TRBV11-1	NA	TRBJ1-4	15	CASSSTTSLNEKLFF	TGTGCCAGCAGCTCCACGACAAGCTTAAATGAAAAACTGTTTTTT
NA	TRBV5-4	TRBD2	TRBJ2-3	15	CASTQIAGSTDTQYF	TGTGCCAGCACCCAAATAGCGGGTAGCACAGATACGCAGTATTTT
once	TRBV28	TRBD2	TRBJ2-1	14	CASQRASGRYEQFF	TGTGCCAGCCAACGGGCTAGCGGGAGGTATGAGCAGTTCTTC
NA	TRBV18	NA	TRBJ1-5	14	CASSDAKGNQPQHF	TGTGCCAGCTCAGACGCTAAGGGCAATCAGCCCCAGCATTTT